The rows below give T cell receptor beta chains drawn from one sample of a study of OX40 agonist ivuxolimab in advanced cancers. Repertoires were generated with immunoSEQ multiplex PCR, while TCRdb's copy carries only in-frame clones and drops some. Of 50,000 to 65,000 clones listed, 75% to 90% are singletons. Sample: CD4+ or CD8+ T cells sorted from blood, taken in a trial of the OX40 agonist ivuxolimab. The source is an adult with an advanced solid tumor such as melanoma, head and neck, liver or kidney cancer. CDR3s include the opening cysteine and the closing phenylalanine or tryptophan. A D gene is named only where the DNA matches it firmly. Rows may omit the clone size; those that give it use once, few, many or a size class.

cdr3_length d_call clone_size j_call v_call cdr3_aa cdr3_nt
15 . . TRBJ1-4 TRBV6-5 CASSYTGTPNEKLFF TGTGCCAGCAGTTACACCGGGACACCTAATGAAAAACTGTTTTTT
17 TRBD2 . TRBJ2-2 TRBV30 CAWSRSQAGGRTGELFF TGTGCCTGGAGCCGGTCGCAAGCGGGAGGGAGGACCGGGGAGCTGTTTTTT
14 TRBD1 . TRBJ1-2 TRBV2 CASSEDRGRVGYTF TGTGCCAGCAGTGAGGACAGGGGGCGGGTTGGCTACACCTTC
13 . . TRBJ2-1 TRBV7-6 CASSLVAGNEQFF TGTGCCAGCAGCTTAGTTGCGGGGAATGAGCAGTTCTTC
12 . . TRBJ1-2 TRBV28 CAIKTHSYGYTF TGTGCCATCAAAACTCATAGCTATGGCTACACCTTC
15 . . TRBJ1-2 TRBV7-8 CASSPLTPSNYGYTF TGTGCCAGCAGCCCCTTGACACCTTCCAACTATGGCTACACCTTC
14 TRBD1 . TRBJ2-7 TRBV18 CASSPGQGTYEQYF TGTGCCAGCTCACCGGGACAGGGCACCTACGAGCAGTACTTC
15 TRBD2 . TRBJ2-7 TRBV9 CASSVDPSGVYEQYF TGTGCCAGCAGCGTAGACCCTAGCGGGGTCTACGAGCAGTACTTC
16 . . TRBJ2-2 TRBV12-5 CASGLVSGTTTGELFF TGTGCTAGTGGTTTGGTATCGGGGACAACCACCGGGGAGCTGTTTTTT
13 TRBD1 once TRBJ1-2 TRBV5-4 CASSIDRGDGYTF TGTGCCAGCAGCATCGACAGGGGAGATGGCTACACCTTC
16 . once TRBJ1-6 TRBV2 CASGARRAKDNSPLHF TGTGCCAGCGGGGCCAGACGTGCTAAGGATAATTCACCCCTCCACTTT
12 . . TRBJ1-2 TRBV2 CASAQVNYGYTF TGTGCCAGCGCGCAAGTTAACTATGGCTACACCTTC
11 . . TRBJ1-5 TRBV28 CASSLHQPQHF TGTGCCAGCAGTTTACATCAGCCCCAGCATTTT
15 TRBD1 . TRBJ2-7 TRBV9 CASSVTGTGSYEQYF TGTGCCAGCAGCGTTACCGGGACAGGCTCCTACGAGCAGTACTTC
15 . . TRBJ2-7 TRBV7-2 CASSMSGAVSYEQYF TGTGCCAGCTCCATGTCGGGGGCAGTTTCCTACGAGCAGTACTTC
16 TRBD1 . TRBJ2-7 TRBV28 CASSFPPGQGTHEQYF TGTGCCAGCAGTTTCCCCCCGGGACAGGGTACCCACGAGCAGTACTTC